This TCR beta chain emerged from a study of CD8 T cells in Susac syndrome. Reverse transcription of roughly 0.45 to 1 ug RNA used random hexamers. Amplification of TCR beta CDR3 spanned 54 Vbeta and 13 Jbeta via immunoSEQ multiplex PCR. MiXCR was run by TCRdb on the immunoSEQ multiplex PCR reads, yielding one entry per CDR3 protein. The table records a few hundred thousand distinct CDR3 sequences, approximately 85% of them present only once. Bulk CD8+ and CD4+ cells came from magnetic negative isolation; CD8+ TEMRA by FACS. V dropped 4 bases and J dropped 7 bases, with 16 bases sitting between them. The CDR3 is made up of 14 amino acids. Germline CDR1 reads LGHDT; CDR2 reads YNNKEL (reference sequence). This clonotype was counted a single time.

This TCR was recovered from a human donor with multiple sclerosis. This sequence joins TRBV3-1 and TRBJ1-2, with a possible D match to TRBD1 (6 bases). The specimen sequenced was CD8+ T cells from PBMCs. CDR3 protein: CASSPPAGARGYTF. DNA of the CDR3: TGTGCCAGCAGCCCCCCGGCGGGGGCGCGTGGCTACACCTTC.